The clone carrying this TCR beta chain was counted between two and nine times. Its antigen is not known. The data belong to a study of human T cells and chemical hapten exposure. Findings and caveats of the study: Because they had alopecia, donors may respond immunologically unlike healthy people.

Using its own MiXCR run on the RACE reads, TCRdb lists one record per CDR3 protein. The repertoire includes 350,000 to 400,000 distinct CDR3 sequences, less than 6.5% of them detected once, and 2.6% sits in the top ten. Germline V gene data show CDR1 as DFQATT and CDR2 as SNEGSKA (reference sequence). The CDR3 runs to 15 residues. With 0 bases clipped from V and 6 bases from J, the junction kept 7 bases outside the gene matches. As for time point: pre-sensitization, week 0. Treatment meaning: therapeutic diphenylcyclopropenone sensitization with weekly scalp DPC. The sequences come from whole blood, collected in connection with sensitization to the hapten diphenylcyclopropenone (DPC). The TCR originated in a woman between 50 and 59 years old with alopecia areata. Some clones in this sample may be carry-over from other donors' samples. J is TRBJ2-3 and V is TRBV20-1; 9 bases align to TRBD2. The DNA of the CDR3 is TGCAGTGCTAGAGAATTAGCGGGAGCGGCGGATACGCAGTATTTT. Translated: CSARELAGAADTQYF.